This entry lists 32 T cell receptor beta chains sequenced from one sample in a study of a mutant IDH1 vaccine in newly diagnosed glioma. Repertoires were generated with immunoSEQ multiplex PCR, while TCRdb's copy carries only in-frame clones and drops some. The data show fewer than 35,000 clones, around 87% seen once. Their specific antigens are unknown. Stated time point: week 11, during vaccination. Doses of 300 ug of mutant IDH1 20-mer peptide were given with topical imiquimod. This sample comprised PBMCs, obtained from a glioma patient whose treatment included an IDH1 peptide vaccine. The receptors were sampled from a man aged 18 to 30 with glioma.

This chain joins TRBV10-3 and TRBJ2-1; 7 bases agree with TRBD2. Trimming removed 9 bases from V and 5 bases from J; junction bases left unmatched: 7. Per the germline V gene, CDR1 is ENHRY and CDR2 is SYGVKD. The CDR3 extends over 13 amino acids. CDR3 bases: TGTGCCATGGGAGGGGATATCAACAATGAGCAGTTCTTC. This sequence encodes CAMGGDINNEQFF.

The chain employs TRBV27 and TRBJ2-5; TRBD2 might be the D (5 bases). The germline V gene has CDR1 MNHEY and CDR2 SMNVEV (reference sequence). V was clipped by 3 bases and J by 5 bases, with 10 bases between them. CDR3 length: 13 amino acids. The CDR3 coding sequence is TGTGCCAGCAGTTTGCAGCCGGGGGAGACCCAGTACTTC. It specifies CASSLQPGETQYF.

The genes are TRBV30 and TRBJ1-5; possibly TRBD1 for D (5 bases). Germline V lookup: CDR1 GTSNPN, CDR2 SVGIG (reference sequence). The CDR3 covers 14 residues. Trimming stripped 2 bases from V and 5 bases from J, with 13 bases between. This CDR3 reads CAWSSSRGDQPQHF. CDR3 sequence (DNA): TGTGCCTGGAGTTCTTCCCGGGGGGATCAGCCCCAGCATTTT.

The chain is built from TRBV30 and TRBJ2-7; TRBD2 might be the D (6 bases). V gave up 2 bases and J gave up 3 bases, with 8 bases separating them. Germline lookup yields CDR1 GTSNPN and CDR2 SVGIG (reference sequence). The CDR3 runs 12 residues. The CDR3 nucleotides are TGTGCCTGGAGTCTTAGCGGCTACGAGCAGTACTTC. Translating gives CAWSLSGYEQYF.

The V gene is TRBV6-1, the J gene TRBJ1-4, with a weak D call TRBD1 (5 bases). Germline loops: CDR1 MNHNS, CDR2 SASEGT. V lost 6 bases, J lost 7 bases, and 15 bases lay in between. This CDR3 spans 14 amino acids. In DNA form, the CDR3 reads TGTGCCAGCAGCGCCGGGACTCGTAGTGAAAAACTGTTTTTT. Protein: CASSAGTRSEKLFF.

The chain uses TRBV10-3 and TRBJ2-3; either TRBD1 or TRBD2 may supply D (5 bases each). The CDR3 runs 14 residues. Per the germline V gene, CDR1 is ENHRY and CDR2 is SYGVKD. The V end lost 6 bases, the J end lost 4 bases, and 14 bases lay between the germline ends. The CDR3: CAIRDSAGSDTQYF. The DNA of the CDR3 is TGTGCCATCAGGGACTCCGCAGGGTCAGATACGCAGTATTTT.

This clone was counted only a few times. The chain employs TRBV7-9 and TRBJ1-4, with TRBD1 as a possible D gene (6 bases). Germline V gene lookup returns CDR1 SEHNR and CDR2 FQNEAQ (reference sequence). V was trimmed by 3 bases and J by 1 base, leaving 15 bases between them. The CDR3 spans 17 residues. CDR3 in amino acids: CASSFLQGIGTNEKLFF. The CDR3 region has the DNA TGTGCCAGCAGCTTCTTACAGGGCATCGGAACTAATGAAAAACTGTTTTTT.

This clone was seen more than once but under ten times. The CDR3 DNA sequence: TGTGCCAGCAGTGTGGACGGATACTACGAGCAGTACTTC. This sequence encodes CASSVDGYYEQYF. The chain has TRBV6-1 and TRBJ2-7; unclear D gene. Between the trimmed V and J ends, which lost 4 bases and 3 bases, there was a span of 10 bases. This CDR3 spans 13 amino acids. Per the germline V gene, CDR1 is MNHNS and CDR2 is SASEGT.

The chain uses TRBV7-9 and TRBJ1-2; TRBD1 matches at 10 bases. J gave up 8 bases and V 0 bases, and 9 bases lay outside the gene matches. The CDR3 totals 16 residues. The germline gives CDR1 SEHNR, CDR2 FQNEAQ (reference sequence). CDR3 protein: CASSLAAIGTGDGYTF. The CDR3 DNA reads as TGTGCCAGCAGCTTAGCGGCCATCGGGACAGGGGACGGCTACACCTTC.

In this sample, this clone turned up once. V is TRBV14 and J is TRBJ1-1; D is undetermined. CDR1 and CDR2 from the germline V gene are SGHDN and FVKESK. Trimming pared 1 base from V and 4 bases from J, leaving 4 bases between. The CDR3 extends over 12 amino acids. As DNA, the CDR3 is TGTGCCAGCAGCCAAGTAGCCACTGAAGCTTTCTTT. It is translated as CASSQVATEAFF.

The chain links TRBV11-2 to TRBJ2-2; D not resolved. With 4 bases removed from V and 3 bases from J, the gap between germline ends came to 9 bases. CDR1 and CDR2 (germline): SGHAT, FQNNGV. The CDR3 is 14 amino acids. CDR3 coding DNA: TGTGCCAGCAGCTGGGTCTGGGACACCGGGGAGCTGTTTTTT. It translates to CASSWVWDTGELFF. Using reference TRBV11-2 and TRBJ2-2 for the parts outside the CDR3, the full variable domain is EAGVAQSPRYKIIEKRQSVAFWCNPISGHATLYWYQQILGQGPKLLIQFQNNGVVDDSQLPKDRFSAERLKGVDSTLKIQPAKLEDSAVYLCASSWVWDTGELFFGEGSRLTVL.

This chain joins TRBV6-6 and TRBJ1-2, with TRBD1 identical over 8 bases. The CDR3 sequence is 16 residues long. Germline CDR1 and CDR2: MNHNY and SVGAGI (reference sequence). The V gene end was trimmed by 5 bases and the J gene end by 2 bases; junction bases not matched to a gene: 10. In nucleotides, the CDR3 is TGTGCCAGCAGTGCCTCACAGGGGGACGTAAACTATGGCTACACCTTC. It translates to CASSASQGDVNYGYTF.

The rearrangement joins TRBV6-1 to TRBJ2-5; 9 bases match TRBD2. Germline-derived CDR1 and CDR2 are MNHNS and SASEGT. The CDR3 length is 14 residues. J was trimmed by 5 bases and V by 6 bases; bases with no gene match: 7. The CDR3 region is CASSLSGSRETQYF. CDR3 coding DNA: TGTGCCAGCAGCCTTAGCGGGAGTCGGGAGACCCAGTACTTC.

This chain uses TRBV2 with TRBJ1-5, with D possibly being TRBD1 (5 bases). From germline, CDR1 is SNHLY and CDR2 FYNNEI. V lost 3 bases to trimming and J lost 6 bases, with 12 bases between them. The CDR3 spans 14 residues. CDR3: CASSERQRAQPQHF. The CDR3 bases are TGTGCCAGCAGTGAGAGACAGAGGGCTCAGCCCCAGCATTTT.

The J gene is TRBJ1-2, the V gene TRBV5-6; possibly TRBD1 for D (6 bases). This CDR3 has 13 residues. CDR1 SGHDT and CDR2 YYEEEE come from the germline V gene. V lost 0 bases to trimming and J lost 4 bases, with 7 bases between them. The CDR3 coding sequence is TGTGCCAGCAGCTTGGGGGGGCCCTATGGCTACACCTTC. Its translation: CASSLGGPYGYTF.

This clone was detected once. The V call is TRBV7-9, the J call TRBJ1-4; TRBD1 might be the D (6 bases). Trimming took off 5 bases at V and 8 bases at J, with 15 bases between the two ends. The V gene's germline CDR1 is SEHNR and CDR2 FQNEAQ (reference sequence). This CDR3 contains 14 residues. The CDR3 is CASSLGQRGEKLFF. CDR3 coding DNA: TGTGCCAGCAGCCTCGGACAGCGGGGGGAAAAACTGTTTTTT.

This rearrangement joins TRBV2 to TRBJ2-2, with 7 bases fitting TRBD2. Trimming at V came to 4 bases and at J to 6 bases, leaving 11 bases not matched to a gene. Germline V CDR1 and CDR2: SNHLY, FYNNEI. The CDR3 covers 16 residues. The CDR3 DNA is TGTGCCAGCAGTGGGAACCCTAGCGGAGCAGCCGGGGAGCTGTTTTTT. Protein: CASSGNPSGAAGELFF.

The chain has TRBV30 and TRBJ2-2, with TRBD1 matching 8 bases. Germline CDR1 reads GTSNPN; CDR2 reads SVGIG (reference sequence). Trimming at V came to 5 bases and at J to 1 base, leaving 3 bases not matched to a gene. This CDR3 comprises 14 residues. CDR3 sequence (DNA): TGTGCCTGGGCAGGGGGCTTGAACACCGGGGAGCTGTTTTTT. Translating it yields CAWAGGLNTGELFF.

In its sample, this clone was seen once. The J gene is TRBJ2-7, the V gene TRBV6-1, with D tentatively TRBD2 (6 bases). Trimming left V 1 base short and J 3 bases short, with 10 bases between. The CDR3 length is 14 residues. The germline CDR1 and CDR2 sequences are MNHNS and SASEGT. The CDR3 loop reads CASSEGETSYEQYF. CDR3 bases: TGTGCCAGCAGTGAAGGGGAGACTAGCTACGAGCAGTACTTC.

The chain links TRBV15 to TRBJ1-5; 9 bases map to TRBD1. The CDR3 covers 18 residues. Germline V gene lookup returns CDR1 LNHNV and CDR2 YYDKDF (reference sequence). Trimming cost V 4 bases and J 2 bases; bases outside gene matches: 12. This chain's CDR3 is CATSTSLGTGFRNQPQHF. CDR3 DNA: TGTGCCACCAGCACAAGTTTGGGGACAGGGTTTCGCAATCAGCCCCAGCATTTT.

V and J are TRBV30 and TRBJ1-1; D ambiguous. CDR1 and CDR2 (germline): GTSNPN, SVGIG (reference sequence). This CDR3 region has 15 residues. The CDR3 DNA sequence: TGTGCATCAAAACCCACCTTTACACGATCCACTGAAGCTTTCTTT. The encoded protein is CASKPTFTRSTEAFF.

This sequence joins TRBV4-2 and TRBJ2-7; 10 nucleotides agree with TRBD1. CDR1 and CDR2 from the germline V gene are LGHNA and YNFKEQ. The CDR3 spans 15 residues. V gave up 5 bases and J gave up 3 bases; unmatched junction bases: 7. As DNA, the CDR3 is TGTGCCAGCAGCTCCCGGGACAGGGGAAACTACGAGCAGTACTTC. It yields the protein CASSSRDRGNYEQYF.

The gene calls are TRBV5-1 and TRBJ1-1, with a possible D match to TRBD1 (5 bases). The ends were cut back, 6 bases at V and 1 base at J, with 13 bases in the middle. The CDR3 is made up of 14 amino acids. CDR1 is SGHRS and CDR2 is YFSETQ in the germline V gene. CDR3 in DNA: TGCGCCAGCAAAACTGGGGGACCGAACACTGAAGCTTTCTTT. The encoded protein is CASKTGGPNTEAFF.

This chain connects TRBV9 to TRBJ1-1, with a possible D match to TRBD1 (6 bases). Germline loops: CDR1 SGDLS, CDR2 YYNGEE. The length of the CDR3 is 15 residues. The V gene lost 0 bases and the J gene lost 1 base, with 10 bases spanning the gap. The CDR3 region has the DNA TGTGCCAGCAGCGTAGACGGGGGCGGGAACACTGAAGCTTTCTTT. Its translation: CASSVDGGGNTEAFF.

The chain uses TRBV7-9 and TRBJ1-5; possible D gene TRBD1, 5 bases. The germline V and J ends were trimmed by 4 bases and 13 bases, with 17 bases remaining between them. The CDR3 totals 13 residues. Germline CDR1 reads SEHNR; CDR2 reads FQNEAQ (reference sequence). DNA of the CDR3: TGTGCCAGCAGCTCTGGGACGGTCCCGGATCAGCATTTT. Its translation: CASSSGTVPDQHF.

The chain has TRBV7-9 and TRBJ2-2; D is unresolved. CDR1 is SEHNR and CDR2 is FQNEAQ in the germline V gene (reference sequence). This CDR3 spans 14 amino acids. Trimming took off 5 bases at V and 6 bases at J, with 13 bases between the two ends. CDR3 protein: CASSADVDPGELFF. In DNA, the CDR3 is TGTGCCAGCAGCGCAGACGTAGATCCCGGGGAGCTGTTTTTT.

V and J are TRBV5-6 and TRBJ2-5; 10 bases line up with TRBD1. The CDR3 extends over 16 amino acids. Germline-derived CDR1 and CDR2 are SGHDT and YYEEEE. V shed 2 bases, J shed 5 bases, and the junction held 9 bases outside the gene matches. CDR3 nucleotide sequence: TGTGCCAGCAGCTTTGGGACAGGGGTCGCGTGGGAGACCCAGTACTTC. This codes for CASSFGTGVAWETQYF.

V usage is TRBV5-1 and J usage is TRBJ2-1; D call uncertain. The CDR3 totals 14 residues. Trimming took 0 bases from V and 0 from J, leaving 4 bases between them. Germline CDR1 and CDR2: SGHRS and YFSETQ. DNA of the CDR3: TGCGCCAGCAGCTTGGCAGCCTCCTACAATGAGCAGTTCTTC. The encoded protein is CASSLAASYNEQFF.

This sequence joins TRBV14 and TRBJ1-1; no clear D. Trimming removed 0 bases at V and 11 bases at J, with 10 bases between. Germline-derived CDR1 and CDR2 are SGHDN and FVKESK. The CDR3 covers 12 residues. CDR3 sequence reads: CASSQDRVSAFF. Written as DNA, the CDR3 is TGTGCCAGCAGCCAAGATAGAGTTAGCGCTTTCTTT.

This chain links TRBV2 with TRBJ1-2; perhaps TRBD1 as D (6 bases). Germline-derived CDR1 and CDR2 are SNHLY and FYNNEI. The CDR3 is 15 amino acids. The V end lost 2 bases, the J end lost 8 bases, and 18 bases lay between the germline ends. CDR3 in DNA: TGTGCCAGCAGTGAAACCGGACAGAACCCCTCCGGCTACACCTTC. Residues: CASSETGQNPSGYTF.

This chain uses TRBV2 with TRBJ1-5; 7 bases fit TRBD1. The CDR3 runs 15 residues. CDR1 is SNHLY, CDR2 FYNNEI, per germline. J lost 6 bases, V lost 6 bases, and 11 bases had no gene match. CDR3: CASRDYTGAGQPQHF. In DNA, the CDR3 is TGTGCCAGCAGAGATTATACAGGGGCGGGTCAGCCCCAGCATTTT.

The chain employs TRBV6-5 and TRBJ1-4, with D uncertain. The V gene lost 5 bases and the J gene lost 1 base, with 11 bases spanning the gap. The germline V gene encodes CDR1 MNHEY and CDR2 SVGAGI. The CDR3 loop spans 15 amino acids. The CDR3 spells CASSPPGLTNEKLFF. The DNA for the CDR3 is TGTGCCAGCAGTCCCCCCGGGCTAACTAATGAAAAACTGTTTTTT.